This T cell receptor beta chain stems from a study of cytomegalovirus exposure and HLA in healthy donors. Study overall: The Caucasian-associated ancestry cluster held under 90% of some 420 genotyped donors.

CDR1 MNHNS and CDR2 SASEGT come from the germline V gene. This CDR3 contains 13 residues. As for this clone: Its antigen is currently unknown.

Study-level results: TCR beta sequences reportedly predicted the HLA-A and HLA-B alleles of most subjects accurately. When a later analysis was performed, an Asian-associated ancestry cluster reportedly had fewer N-insertions than the approximately 700-donor mean.

PCR was performed using 60 Vbeta and 13 Jbeta primers. The repertoire was sequenced with immunoSEQ multiplex PCR; TCRdb's copy has only in-frame clones and lacks some. The table has roughly 190,000 clones, about 81% seen once. The genes are TRBV6-1 and TRBJ1-1, with D possibly matching TRBD1 (5 bases). This clonotype was obtained from a young man in good health and CMV-seronegative. What was sequenced was PBMCs. Here the CDR3 reads CAGAGGMNTEAFF. The CDR3 DNA sequence: TGTGCTGGGGCCGGGGGTATGAACACTGAAGCTTTCTTT.